The 8 T cell receptor beta chains below were found in one sample sequenced in a study of early T cells in non-severe SARS-CoV-2 infection. Using its own MiXCR run on the 5' RACE reads, TCRdb lists one record per CDR3 protein. The table records about 58,000 distinct CDR3 sequences, over 9.5% of them present only once. The sample taken for sequencing was whole blood. These receptors were taken from an adult who was a healthcare worker with PCR-confirmed SARS-CoV-2 infection or an uninfected control (not recorded which).

In this sample, this clonotype turned up a few times. This rearrangement joins TRBV7-8 to TRBJ2-1; 12 positions agree with TRBD2. Germline V lookup: CDR1 SGHVS, CDR2 FQNEAQ. CDR3 length: 19 residues. J lost 7 bases, V lost 1 base, and 14 bases had no gene match. The CDR3 loop reads CASSLEGASGRAGRNEQFF. The DNA of the CDR3 is TGTGCCAGCAGCTTAGAGGGGGCTAGCGGGAGGGCAGGTCGAAATGAGCAGTTCTTC.

This clonotype was picked up a small number of times. J is TRBJ2-1 and V is TRBV14, with D unclear. Germline-derived CDR1 and CDR2 are SGHDN and FVKESK. Trimming took off 4 bases at V and 1 base at J, with 5 bases between the two ends. The CDR3 length is 13 residues. DNA for the CDR3: TGTGCCAGCAGCCGGCAATCCTACAATGAGCAGTTCTTC. Its protein is CASSRQSYNEQFF.

This clonotype was detected many times. This chain uses TRBV5-1 with TRBJ1-1, with 7 positions matching TRBD1. J gave up 4 bases and V 0 bases, and 3 bases lay outside the gene matches. The CDR3 has 14 amino acids. Germline V gene sequence: CDR1 SGHRS, CDR2 YFSETQ. In DNA form, the CDR3 reads TGCGCCAGCAGCTTGGACAGGGGCGGCACTGAAGCTTTCTTT. Protein: CASSLDRGGTEAFF.

This clonotype was counted ten times or more. V usage is TRBV20-1 and J usage is TRBJ2-3; D is perhaps TRBD1 (6 bases). CDR3 length: 13 residues. Germline CDR1 is DFQATT and CDR2 is SNEGSKA (reference sequence). Trimming pared 1 base from V and 4 bases from J, leaving 9 bases between. CDR3 in DNA: TGCAGTGCTAGAGTAGGGGGTTCAGATACGCAGTATTTT. Translated: CSARVGGSDTQYF.

In this sample, this clonotype turned up a few times. The chain links TRBV20-1 to TRBJ2-1, with 9 positions matching TRBD1. This CDR3 is built from 15 residues. V trimming: 5 bases; J trimming: 2 bases; junction bases outside the gene matches: 7. Germline assignment: CDR1 DFQATT and CDR2 SNEGSKA (reference sequence). In DNA form, the CDR3 reads TGCAGTGCTCCCCCGACAGGGGGGGCCTACAATGAGCAGTTCTTC. Translated: CSAPPTGGAYNEQFF.

The V gene is TRBV5-1, the J gene TRBJ2-5; TRBD2 aligns across 15 bases. CDR3 size: 15 residues. Per the germline V gene, CDR1 is SGHRS and CDR2 is YFSETQ. V lost 3 bases and J lost 4; bases outside the gene matches: 1. The CDR3 sequence: CASSSGLAGGETQYF. CDR3 DNA: TGCGCCAGCAGCTCGGGACTAGCGGGAGGAGAGACCCAGTACTTC.

This clonotype was counted between two and nine times. The J gene is TRBJ2-1, the V gene TRBV5-5; TRBD1 is a possible D gene (6 bases). The CDR3 totals 15 residues. V lost 0 bases and J 2 bases, leaving 9 bases between the germline ends. The germline V gene has CDR1 SGHKS and CDR2 YYEKEE (reference sequence). The chain's CDR3 is CASSLAGQTYNEQFF. The CDR3 nucleotides read TGTGCCAGCAGCTTGGCTGGACAGACCTACAATGAGCAGTTCTTC.

This clonotype has only a few counts. V gene TRBV3-1 combines with J gene TRBJ2-7; either TRBD1 or TRBD2 may fit D (5 bases each). The CDR3 extends over 15 amino acids. Trimming shortened V by 0 bases and J by 7 bases, and 16 bases separated the two germline ends. Germline V gene lookup returns CDR1 LGHDT and CDR2 YNNKEL (reference sequence). Here the CDR3 DNA reads TGTGCCAGCAGCCAAGATTTCAGGGACCCCTGGGAGCAGTACTTC. Translated, it gives CASSQDFRDPWEQYF.